A selection of T cell receptor beta chains follows, all from one sample in a study of breast tumors, draining lymph nodes, adjacent tissues. TCRdb reprocessed the multiplex PCR reads with MiXCR, giving one entry per CDR3 protein. The data show about 130,000 distinct CDR3 sequences, approximately 21% seen once. The material sequenced was axillary lymph node tissue. Receptor source: a female donor with breast cancer. Some clones in this sample may be carry-over from other donors' samples. Each CDR3 is given with its conserved first and last residue. Fields, in order: D gene, J gene, V gene, clone size, CDR3 DNA, CDR3 protein. D genes are given only for firm matches. Size is stated for part of the rows, as once, few or many counts, or as a class when the clone is expanded.

D gene: NA; J gene: TRBJ2-1; V gene: TRBV20-1; clone size: once; CDR3 DNA: TGCAGTGCTTGCGACGGGACCGGTTGCAATGAGCAGTTCTTC; CDR3 protein: CSACDGTGCNEQFF
D gene: TRBD2; J gene: TRBJ2-2; V gene: TRBV7-6; clone size: many; CDR3 DNA: TGTGCCAGCAGCTTCGGGACTAGCGGGAGTAGGAGGACCGGGGAGCTGTTTTTT; CDR3 protein: CASSFGTSGSRRTGELFF
D gene: TRBD2; J gene: TRBJ2-1; V gene: TRBV20-1; clone size: many; CDR3 DNA: TGCAGTGCCTTGACTAGCGGGAGGGCAAATGAGCAGTTCTTC; CDR3 protein: CSALTSGRANEQFF
D gene: TRBD2; J gene: TRBJ2-2; V gene: TRBV3-1; clone size: NA; CDR3 DNA: TGTGCCAGCAGCCAAGCTCTAGCGGGGACCGGGGAGCTGTTTTTT; CDR3 protein: CASSQALAGTGELFF
D gene: NA; J gene: TRBJ1-5; V gene: TRBV28; clone size: few; CDR3 DNA: TGTGCCAGCAGTTTTTCAGCCCGGGACGATCAGCCCCAGCATTTT; CDR3 protein: CASSFSARDDQPQHF
D gene: NA; J gene: TRBJ2-7; V gene: TRBV27; clone size: many; CDR3 DNA: TGTGCCAGCAGTCGGCAGGACTCCTACGAGCAGTACTTC; CDR3 protein: CASSRQDSYEQYF
D gene: NA; J gene: TRBJ1-6; V gene: TRBV28; clone size: many; CDR3 DNA: TGTGCCAGCACCCTCCAAGGTGGGAACTATAATTCACCCCTCCACTTT; CDR3 protein: CASTLQGGNYNSPLHF
D gene: TRBD2; J gene: TRBJ2-7; V gene: TRBV7-3; clone size: few; CDR3 DNA: TGTGCCAGCAGCGCGGTGGGGGGGGGGTACCCCGAGCAGTACTTC; CDR3 protein: CASSAVGGGYPEQYF
D gene: NA; J gene: TRBJ2-1; V gene: TRBV28; clone size: few; CDR3 DNA: TGTGCCACCCTATCAGGGACCCTTCACTACAATGAGCAGTTCTTC; CDR3 protein: CATLSGTLHYNEQFF
D gene: TRBD2; J gene: TRBJ2-7; V gene: TRBV20-1; clone size: many; CDR3 DNA: TGCAGTGCTAGACATCTAGCGGGGGGACGAAACGAGCAGTACTTC; CDR3 protein: CSARHLAGGRNEQYF
D gene: NA; J gene: TRBJ1-2; V gene: TRBV7-2; clone size: many; CDR3 DNA: TGTGCCAGCAGCTTAGGGGCAGCTTATGGCTACACCTTC; CDR3 protein: CASSLGAAYGYTF
D gene: TRBD2; J gene: TRBJ2-3; V gene: TRBV2; clone size: many; CDR3 DNA: TGTGCCAGCGGACTAGCGGGAGTACGGGCAGATACGCAGTATTTT; CDR3 protein: CASGLAGVRADTQYF
D gene: TRBD1; J gene: TRBJ2-1; V gene: TRBV5-1; clone size: many; CDR3 DNA: TGCGCCAGCAGCTTTCCGGACAGGGGGGTGGGTTTGTCTGAGCAGTTCTTC; CDR3 protein: CASSFPDRGVGLSEQFF
D gene: NA; J gene: TRBJ2-6; V gene: TRBV27; clone size: many; CDR3 DNA: TGTGCCAGCAGTTCCAAGGGAGCTGGGGCCAACGTCCTGACTTTC; CDR3 protein: CASSSKGAGANVLTF
D gene: TRBD1; J gene: TRBJ2-7; V gene: TRBV6-5; clone size: many; CDR3 DNA: TGTGCCAGCAGTTACTGGGGACAGGGAGCTGAGGTGCAGTACTTC; CDR3 protein: CASSYWGQGAEVQYF
D gene: NA; J gene: TRBJ2-7; V gene: TRBV3-1; clone size: many; CDR3 DNA: TGTGCCAGCAGCCAAGAAGTCGGAGACCGACCTTCCTACGAGCAGTACTTC; CDR3 protein: CASSQEVGDRPSYEQYF
D gene: TRBD2; J gene: TRBJ2-5; V gene: TRBV20-1; clone size: many; CDR3 DNA: TGCAGTGCTAGGGTCGGGGGGGGAGAGACCCAGTACTTC; CDR3 protein: CSARVGGGETQYF
D gene: TRBD2; J gene: TRBJ2-7; V gene: TRBV20-1; clone size: many; CDR3 DNA: TGCAGTGCTCAGCGGGAGACTTTCCTCGCCGGGCAGTACTTC; CDR3 protein: CSAQRETFLAGQYF
D gene: TRBD1; J gene: TRBJ1-2; V gene: TRBV5-5; clone size: many; CDR3 DNA: TGTGCCAGCAGCTGGACAGGGGTTGATGGCTACACCTTC; CDR3 protein: CASSWTGVDGYTF
D gene: NA; J gene: TRBJ2-5; V gene: TRBV5-1; clone size: many; CDR3 DNA: TGCGCCAGCGGAGGGGAATCAGTGGAGACCCAGTACTTC; CDR3 protein: CASGGESVETQYF
D gene: NA; J gene: TRBJ2-3; V gene: TRBV27; clone size: NA; CDR3 DNA: TGTGCCAGCAGTATCCACACGAATCCCTCCGGGGGCACAGATACGCAGTATTTT; CDR3 protein: CASSIHTNPSGGTDTQYF
D gene: NA; J gene: TRBJ1-5; V gene: TRBV19; clone size: many; CDR3 DNA: TGTGCCAGTAGTATAGGAGCGGATGGTCAGCCCCAGCATTTT; CDR3 protein: CASSIGADGQPQHF